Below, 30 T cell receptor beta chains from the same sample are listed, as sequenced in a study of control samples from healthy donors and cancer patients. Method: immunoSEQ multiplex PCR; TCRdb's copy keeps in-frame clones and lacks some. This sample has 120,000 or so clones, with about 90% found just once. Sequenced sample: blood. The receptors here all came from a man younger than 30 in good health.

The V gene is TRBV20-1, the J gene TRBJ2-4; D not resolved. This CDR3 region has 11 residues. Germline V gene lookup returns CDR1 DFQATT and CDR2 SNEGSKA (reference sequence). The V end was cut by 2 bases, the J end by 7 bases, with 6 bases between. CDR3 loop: CSARKSNIQYF. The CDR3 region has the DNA TGCAGTGCTAGAAAGAGTAACATTCAGTACTTC.

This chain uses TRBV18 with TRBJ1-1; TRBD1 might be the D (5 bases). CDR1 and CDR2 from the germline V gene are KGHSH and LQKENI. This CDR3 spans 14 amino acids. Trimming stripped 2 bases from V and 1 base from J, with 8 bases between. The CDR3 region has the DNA TGTGCCAGCTCACCAGGGACGGGGAACACTGAAGCTTTCTTT. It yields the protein CASSPGTGNTEAFF.

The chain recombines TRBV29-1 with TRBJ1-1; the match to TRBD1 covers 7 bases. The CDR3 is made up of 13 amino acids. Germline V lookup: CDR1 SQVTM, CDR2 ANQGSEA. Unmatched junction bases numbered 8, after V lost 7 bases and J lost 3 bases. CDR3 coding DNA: TGCAGCGCCCCCCGAGACAGGGACACTGAAGCTTTCTTT. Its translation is CSAPRDRDTEAFF.

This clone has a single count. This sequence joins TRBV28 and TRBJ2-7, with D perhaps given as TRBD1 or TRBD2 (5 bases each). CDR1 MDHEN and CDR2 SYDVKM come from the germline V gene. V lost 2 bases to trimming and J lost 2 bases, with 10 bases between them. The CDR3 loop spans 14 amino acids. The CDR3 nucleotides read TGTGCCAGCAGTTTACGGCCGGGACCCTACGAGCAGTACTTC. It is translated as CASSLRPGPYEQYF.

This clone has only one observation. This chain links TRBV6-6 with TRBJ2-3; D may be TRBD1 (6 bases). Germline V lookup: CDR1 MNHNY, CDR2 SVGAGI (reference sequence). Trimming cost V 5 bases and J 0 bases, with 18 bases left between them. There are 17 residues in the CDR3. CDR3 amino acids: CASSLSGVPPSTDTQYF. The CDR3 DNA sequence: TGTGCCAGCAGTCTCTCAGGGGTCCCCCCGAGCACAGATACGCAGTATTTT.

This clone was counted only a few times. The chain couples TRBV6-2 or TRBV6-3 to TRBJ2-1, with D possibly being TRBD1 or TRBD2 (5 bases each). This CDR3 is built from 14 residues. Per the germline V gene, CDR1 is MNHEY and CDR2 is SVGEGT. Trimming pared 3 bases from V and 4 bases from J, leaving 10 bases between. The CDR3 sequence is CASSYRDPYNEQFF. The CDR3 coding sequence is TGTGCCAGCAGTTATCGGGACCCTTACAATGAGCAGTTCTTC.

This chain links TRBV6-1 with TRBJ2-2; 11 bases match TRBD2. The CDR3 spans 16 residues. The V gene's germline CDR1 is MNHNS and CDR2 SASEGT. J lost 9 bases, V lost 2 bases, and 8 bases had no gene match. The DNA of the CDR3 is TGTGCCAGCAGTGAATTTAGCGGGAGGGCCGGCCGGGAGCTGTTTTTT. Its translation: CASSEFSGRAGRELFF.

The CDR3 sequence: CASRQDPLYNEQFF. As DNA, the CDR3 is TGTGCCAGCAGGCAGGACCCTCTATACAATGAGCAGTTCTTC. The J gene is TRBJ2-1, the V gene TRBV2; no firm D call. The CDR3 length is 14 residues. Per the germline V gene, CDR1 is SNHLY and CDR2 is FYNNEI. V lost 6 bases, J lost 4 bases, and 13 bases lay in between.

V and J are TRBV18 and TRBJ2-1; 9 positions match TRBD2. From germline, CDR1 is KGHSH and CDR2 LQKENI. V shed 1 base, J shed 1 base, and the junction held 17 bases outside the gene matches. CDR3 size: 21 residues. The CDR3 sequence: CASSPQPPGALSGSSYNEQFF. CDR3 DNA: TGTGCCAGCTCACCACAGCCCCCTGGAGCCCTTAGCGGGAGTTCCTACAATGAGCAGTTCTTC.

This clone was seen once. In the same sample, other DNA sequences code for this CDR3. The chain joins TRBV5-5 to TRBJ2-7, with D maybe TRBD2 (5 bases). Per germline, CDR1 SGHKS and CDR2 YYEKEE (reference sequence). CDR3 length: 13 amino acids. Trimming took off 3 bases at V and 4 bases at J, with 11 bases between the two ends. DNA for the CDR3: TGTGCCAGCAGCTCCGAGGGAGCGTACGAGCAGTACTTC. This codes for CASSSEGAYEQYF.

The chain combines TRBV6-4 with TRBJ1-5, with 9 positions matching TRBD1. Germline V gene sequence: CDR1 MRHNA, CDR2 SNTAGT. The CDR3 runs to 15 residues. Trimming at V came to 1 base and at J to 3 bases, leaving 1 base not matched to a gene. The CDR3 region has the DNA TGTGCCAGCAGTGACTGGGACAGGGACAATCAGCCCCAGCATTTT. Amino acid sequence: CASSDWDRDNQPQHF.

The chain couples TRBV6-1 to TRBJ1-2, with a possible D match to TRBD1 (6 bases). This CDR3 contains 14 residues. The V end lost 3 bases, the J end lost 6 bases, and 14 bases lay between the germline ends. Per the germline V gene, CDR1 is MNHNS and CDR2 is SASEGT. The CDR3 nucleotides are TGTGCCAGCAGTGACAGGGGAGGGTCCGATGGCTACACCTTC. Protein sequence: CASSDRGGSDGYTF.

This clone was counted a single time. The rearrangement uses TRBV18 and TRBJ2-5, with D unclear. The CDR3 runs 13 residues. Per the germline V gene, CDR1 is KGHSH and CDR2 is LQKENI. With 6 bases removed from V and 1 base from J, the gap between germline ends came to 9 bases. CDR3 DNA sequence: TGTGCCAGCTCCCAAGGGCGCCAAGAGACCCAGTACTTC. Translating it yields CASSQGRQETQYF. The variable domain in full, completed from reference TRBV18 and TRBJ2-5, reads NAGVMQNPRHLVRRRGQEARLRCSPMKGHSHVYWYRQLPEEGLKFMVYLQKENIIDESGMPKERFSAEFPKEGPSILRIQQVVRGDSAAYFCASSQGRQETQYFGPGTRLLVL.

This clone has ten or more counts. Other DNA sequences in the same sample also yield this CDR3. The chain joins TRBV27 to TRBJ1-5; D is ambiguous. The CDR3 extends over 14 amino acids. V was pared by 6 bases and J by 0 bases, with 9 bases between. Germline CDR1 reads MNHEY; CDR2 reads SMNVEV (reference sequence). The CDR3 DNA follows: TGTGCCAGCAGCTTCCGGAGTAGCAATCAGCCCCAGCATTTT. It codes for CASSFRSSNQPQHF.

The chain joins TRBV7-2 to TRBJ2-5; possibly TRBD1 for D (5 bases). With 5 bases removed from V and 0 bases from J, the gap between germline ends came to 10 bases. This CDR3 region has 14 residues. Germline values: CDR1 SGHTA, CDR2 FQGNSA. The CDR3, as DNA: TGTGCCAGCAGCGCTCGACAGAACCAAGAGACCCAGTACTTC. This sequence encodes CASSARQNQETQYF.

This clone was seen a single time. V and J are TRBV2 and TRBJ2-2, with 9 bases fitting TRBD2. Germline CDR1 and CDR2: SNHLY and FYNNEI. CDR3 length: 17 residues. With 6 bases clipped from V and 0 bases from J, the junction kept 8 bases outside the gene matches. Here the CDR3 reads CASRVTSGPTNTGELFF. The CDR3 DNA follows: TGTGCCAGCAGAGTTACTAGCGGGCCTACGAACACCGGGGAGCTGTTTTTT.

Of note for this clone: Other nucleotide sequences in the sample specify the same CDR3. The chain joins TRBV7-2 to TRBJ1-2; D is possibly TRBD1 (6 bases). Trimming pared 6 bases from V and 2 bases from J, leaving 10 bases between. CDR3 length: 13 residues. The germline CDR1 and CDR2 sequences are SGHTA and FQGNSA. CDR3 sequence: CASSFGQNYGYTF. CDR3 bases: TGTGCCAGCAGTTTCGGACAGAACTATGGCTACACCTTC. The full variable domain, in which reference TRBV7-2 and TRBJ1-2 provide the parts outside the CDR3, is GAGVSQSPSNKVTEKGKDVELRCDPISGHTALYWYRQSLGQGLEFLIYFQGNSAPDKSGLPSDRFSAERTGGSVSTLTIQRTQQEDSAVYLCASSFGQNYGYTFGSGTRLTVV.

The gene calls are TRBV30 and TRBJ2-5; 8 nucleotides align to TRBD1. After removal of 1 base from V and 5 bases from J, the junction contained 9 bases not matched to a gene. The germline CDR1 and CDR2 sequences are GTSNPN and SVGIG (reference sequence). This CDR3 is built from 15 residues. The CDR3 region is CAWSEGQGARETQYF. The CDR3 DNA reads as TGTGCCTGGAGTGAGGGGCAGGGGGCGCGGGAGACCCAGTACTTC.

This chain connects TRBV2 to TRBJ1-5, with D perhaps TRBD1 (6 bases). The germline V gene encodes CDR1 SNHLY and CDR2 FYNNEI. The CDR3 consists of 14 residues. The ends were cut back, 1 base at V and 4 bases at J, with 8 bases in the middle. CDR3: CASSEDRVNQPQHF. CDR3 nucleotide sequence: TGTGCCAGCAGTGAAGACAGGGTTAATCAGCCCCAGCATTTT.

The CDR3 bases are TGTGCCATCACCGAGACTAGCGGGGTAAACAATGAGCAGTTCTTC. Translated, it gives CAITETSGVNNEQFF. The chain has TRBV10-3 and TRBJ2-1; 11 bases match TRBD2. The CDR3 has 15 residues. The germline gives CDR1 ENHRY, CDR2 SYGVKD. Trimming removed 7 bases from V and 5 bases from J; junction bases left unmatched: 7.

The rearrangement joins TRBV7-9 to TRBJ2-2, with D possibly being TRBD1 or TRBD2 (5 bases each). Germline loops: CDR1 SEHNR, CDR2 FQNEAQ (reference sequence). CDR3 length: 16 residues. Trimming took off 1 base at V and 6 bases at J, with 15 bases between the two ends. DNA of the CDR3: TGTGCCAGCAGCTTAGGTGGGGCAGGGAGCTCCGGGGAGCTGTTTTTT. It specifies CASSLGGAGSSGELFF.

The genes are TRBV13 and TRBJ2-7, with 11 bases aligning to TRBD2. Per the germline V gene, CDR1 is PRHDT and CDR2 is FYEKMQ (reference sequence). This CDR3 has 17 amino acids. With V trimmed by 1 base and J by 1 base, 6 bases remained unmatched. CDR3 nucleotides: TGTGCCAGCAGCTTAGATCGGTCTAGCGGGAGGTCCTACGAGCAGTACTTC. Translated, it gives CASSLDRSSGRSYEQYF.

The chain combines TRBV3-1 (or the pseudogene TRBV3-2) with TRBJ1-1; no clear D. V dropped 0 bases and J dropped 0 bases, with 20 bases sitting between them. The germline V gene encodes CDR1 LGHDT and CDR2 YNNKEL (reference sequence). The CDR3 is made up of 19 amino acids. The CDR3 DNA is TGTGCCAGCAGCCAAGATTTAGGCCCCCTGGGGTTTATGAACACTGAAGCTTTCTTT. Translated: CASSQDLGPLGFMNTEAFF.

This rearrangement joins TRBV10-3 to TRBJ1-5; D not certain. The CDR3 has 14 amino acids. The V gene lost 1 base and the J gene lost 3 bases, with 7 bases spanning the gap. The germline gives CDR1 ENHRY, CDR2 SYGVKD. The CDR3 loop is CAISEYGLNQPQHF. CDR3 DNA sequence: TGTGCCATCAGTGAGTACGGCCTCAATCAGCCCCAGCATTTT.

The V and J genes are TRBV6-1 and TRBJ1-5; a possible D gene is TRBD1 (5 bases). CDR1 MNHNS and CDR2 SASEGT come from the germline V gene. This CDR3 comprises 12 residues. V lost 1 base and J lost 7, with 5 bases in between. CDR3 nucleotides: TGTGCCAGCAGTGAAGGGGGCCAGCCCCAGCATTTT. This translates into CASSEGGQPQHF.

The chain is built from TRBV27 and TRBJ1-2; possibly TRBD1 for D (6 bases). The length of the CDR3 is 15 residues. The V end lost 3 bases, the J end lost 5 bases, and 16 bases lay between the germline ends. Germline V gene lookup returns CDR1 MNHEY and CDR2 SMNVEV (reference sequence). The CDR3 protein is CASSLSFGGGYGYTF. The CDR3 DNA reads TGTGCCAGCAGTTTGTCGTTTGGGGGCGGGTATGGCTACACCTTC.

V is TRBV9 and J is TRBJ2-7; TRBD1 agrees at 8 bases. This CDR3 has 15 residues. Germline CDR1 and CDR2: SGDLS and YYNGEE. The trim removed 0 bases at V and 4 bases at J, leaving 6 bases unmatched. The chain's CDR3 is CASSVEGQGLYEQYF. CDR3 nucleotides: TGTGCCAGCAGCGTAGAAGGACAGGGACTGTACGAGCAGTACTTC.

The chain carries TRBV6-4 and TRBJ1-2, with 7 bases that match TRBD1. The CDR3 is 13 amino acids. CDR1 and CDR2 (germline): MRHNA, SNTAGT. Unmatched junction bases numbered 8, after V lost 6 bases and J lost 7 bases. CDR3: CASRVTPGGGYTF. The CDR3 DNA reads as TGTGCCAGCAGAGTGACCCCAGGGGGTGGCTACACCTTC.

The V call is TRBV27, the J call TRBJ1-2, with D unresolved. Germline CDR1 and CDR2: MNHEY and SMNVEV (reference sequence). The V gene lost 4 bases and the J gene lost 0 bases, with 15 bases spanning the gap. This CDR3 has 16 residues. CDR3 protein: CASSSPSRAANYGYTF. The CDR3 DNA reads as TGTGCCAGCAGTTCCCCGTCGCGGGCGGCTAACTATGGCTACACCTTC.

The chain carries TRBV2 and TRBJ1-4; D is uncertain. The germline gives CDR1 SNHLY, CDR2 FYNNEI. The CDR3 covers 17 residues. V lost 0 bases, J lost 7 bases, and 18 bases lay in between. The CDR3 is CASSEAALIWRGEKLFF. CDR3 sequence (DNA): TGTGCCAGCAGTGAAGCGGCTCTGATATGGCGAGGTGAAAAACTGTTTTTT.